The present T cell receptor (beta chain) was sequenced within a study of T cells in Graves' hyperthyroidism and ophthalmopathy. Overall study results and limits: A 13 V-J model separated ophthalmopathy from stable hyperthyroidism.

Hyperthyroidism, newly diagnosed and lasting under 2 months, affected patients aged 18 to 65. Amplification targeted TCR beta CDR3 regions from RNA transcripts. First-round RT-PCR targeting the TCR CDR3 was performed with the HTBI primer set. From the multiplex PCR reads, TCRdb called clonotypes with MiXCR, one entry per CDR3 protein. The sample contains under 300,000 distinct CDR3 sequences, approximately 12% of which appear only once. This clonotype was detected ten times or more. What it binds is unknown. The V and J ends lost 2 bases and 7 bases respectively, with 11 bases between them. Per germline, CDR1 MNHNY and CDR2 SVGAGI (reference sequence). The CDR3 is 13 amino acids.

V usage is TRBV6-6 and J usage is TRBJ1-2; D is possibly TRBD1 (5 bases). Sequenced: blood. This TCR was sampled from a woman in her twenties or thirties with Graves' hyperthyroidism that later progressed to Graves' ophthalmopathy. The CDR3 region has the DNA TGTGCCAGCAGTTACGGGCAGGGTACTGGCTACACCTTC. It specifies CASSYGQGTGYTF.